This T cell receptor (beta chain) was identified during a study of beta chain features in type 1 diabetes. The overall study: Sorted cell examination encompassed over 90,000,000 cells across all samples.

Sequenced material consisted of expressed TCRB transcripts (all of the isolated RNA was reverse transcribed). Method: immunoSEQ multiplex PCR; TCRdb's copy keeps in-frame clones and lacks some. The sample contains some 660,000 clones, roughly an eighth of which appear only once. V was trimmed by 5 bases and J by 5 bases, leaving 9 bases between them. This CDR3 is 11 amino acids long. The germline gives CDR1 DFQATT, CDR2 SNEGSKA (reference sequence). This clone was found a few times. The antigen is not known. Points from the study as a whole: TCRB CDR3 length was moderately but significantly reduced in all four CD4+ subsets of Type 1 diabetes patients.

The genes are TRBV20-1 and TRBJ2-5, with unresolved D. The receptor was isolated from a man aged 18-30 years with type 1 diabetes. Sequenced: naive CD4+ T cells from blood. CDR3 protein: CSAGFLETQYF. CDR3 nucleotide sequence: TGCAGTGCTGGTTTCCTGGAGACCCAGTACTTC.